These 20 T cell receptor beta chains were all obtained from the same sample, sequenced in a study of CD8+CD57+ T cells in acquired aplastic anemia. Genomic DNA acted as the template from which TCR beta VDJ combination and CDR3 sequence profiling were carried out. MiXCR, applied by TCRdb to the reads, yields one record per CDR3 protein. The profile shows a few hundred thousand distinct CDR3 sequences, under 80% of them singletons. Material: sorted CD4+, CD8+, or CD8+CD57+ T cells (not recorded which) from PBMCs. The receptors stem from a human donor in good health, serving as a control.

A word on this clonotype: Germline is not matched at one junction end, which may reflect a read error. V is TRBV20-1 and J is TRBJ1-2; D is undetermined. Germline V gene lookup returns CDR1 DFQATT and CDR2 SNEGSKA (reference sequence). This CDR3 region has 12 residues. Written as DNA, the CDR3 is TGCAGTGCTGATTCCATAGGCGATGGCTGCACCTTC. Amino acids: CSADSIGDGCTF.

This clonotype was detected only a few times. The chain links TRBV19 to TRBJ1-5; D unresolved. CDR1 is LNHDA, CDR2 SQIVND, per germline (reference sequence). Trimming removed 5 bases at V and 1 base at J, with 9 bases between. This CDR3 spans 14 amino acids. The CDR3 nucleotides read TGTGCCAGTAGTGGTGACGGGAGCAATCAGCCCCAGCATTTT. Encoded protein: CASSGDGSNQPQHF.

In its sample, this clonotype was seen a few times. CDR3 amino acids: CASSLSSVTEAFF. CDR3 DNA sequence: TGTGCCAGCAGCTTGAGTAGCGTCACTGAAGCTTTCTTT. V and J are TRBV7-2 and TRBJ1-1; D is unclear. The CDR3 sequence is 13 residues long. V was clipped by 3 bases and J by 4 bases, with 9 bases between them. CDR1 is SGHTA, CDR2 FQGNSA, per germline. Complete variable domain (other parts from reference TRBV7-2 and TRBJ1-1): GAGVSQSPSNKVTEKGKDVELRCDPISGHTALYWYRQSLGQGLEFLIYFQGNSAPDKSGLPSDRFSAERTGGSVSTLTIQRTQQEDSAVYLCASSLSSVTEAFFGQGTRLTVV.

This chain uses TRBV20-1 with TRBJ2-1; 7 bases are a match to TRBD2. The CDR3 has 13 amino acids. CDR1 and CDR2 from the germline V gene are DFQATT and SNEGSKA (reference sequence). In DNA form, the CDR3 reads TGCAGCGTTGAGACTAGCACGTCTAATGAGCAGTTCTTC. It translates to CSVETSTSNEQFF.

A remark on this clonotype: The junction shows a germline mismatch at one end, possibly a read error. This chain joins TRBV7-2 and TRBJ2-3; a weak D match, TRBD1 (5 bases). This CDR3 has 13 amino acids. Germline V gene data show CDR1 as SGHTA and CDR2 as FQGNSA. CDR3 bases: TGTGCCAGCAGCCAAGGCAGGGCGGCACCGTACGATTTT. This sequence encodes CASSQGRAAPYDF.

Of note for this clonotype: The CDR3 does not end in the conserved phenylalanine or tryptophan, so this is likely a read error. The V and J genes are TRBV7-3 and TRBJ2-5; maybe TRBD2 (6 bases). Per the germline V gene, CDR1 is SGHTA and CDR2 is FQGTGA. CDR3 length: 13 amino acids. V lost 5 bases to trimming and J lost 7 bases, with 14 bases between them. This CDR3 reads CASSVRPGGTQYM. Written as DNA, the CDR3 is TGTGCCAGCAGCGTAAGGCCCGGGGGGACCCAGTACATG.

The chain employs TRBV11-2 and TRBJ2-5, with D perhaps TRBD1 (6 bases). The CDR3 loop spans 14 amino acids. The germline V gene encodes CDR1 SGHAT and CDR2 FQNNGV. V dropped 5 bases and J dropped 9 bases, with 19 bases sitting between them. CDR3 sequence reads: CASSPSGVNQPQYF. CDR3 nucleotide sequence: TGTGCCAGCAGCCCCTCAGGGGTCAATCAGCCCCAGTACTTC.

In its sample, this clonotype was seen many times. The gene calls are TRBV7-8 and TRBJ2-2, with 8 bases matching TRBD2. After removal of 4 bases from V and 4 bases from J, the junction contained 14 bases not matched to a gene. The CDR3 length is 18 residues. Per the germline V gene, CDR1 is SGHVS and CDR2 is FQNEAQ. CDR3 amino acids: CASSSSGGRGTFTGELFF. DNA of the CDR3: TGTGCCAGCAGCTCTTCGGGGGGGCGGGGGACGTTCACCGGGGAGCTGTTTTTT.

This clonotype was observed many times. V is TRBV10-1 and J is TRBJ2-3; 9 nucleotides align to TRBD1. This CDR3 region has 15 residues. J lost 14 bases, V lost 6 bases, and 18 bases had no gene match. In germline, CDR1 is WNHNN, CDR2 SYGVQD (reference sequence). CDR3 DNA: TGCGCCAGCAGCGGACAGGGGCTCCCGGTTAGGTCGCGGTATTTT. It codes for CASSGQGLPVRSRYF.

The chain employs TRBV5-8 and TRBJ2-5; 9 bases are shared with TRBD2. The J segment lost 4 bases and the V segment lost 7 bases, leaving 11 bases of the junction unmatched. The CDR3 totals 15 residues. Germline CDR1 and CDR2: SGHTS and YDEGEE. CDR3 in amino acids: CASQASGAVGETQYF. CDR3 sequence (DNA): TGTGCCAGCCAGGCTAGCGGGGCGGTAGGAGAGACCCAGTACTTC.

This sequence joins TRBV24-1 and TRBJ2-7; D may be TRBD2 (6 bases). Trimming stripped 3 bases from V and 4 bases from J, with 21 bases between. The germline V gene has CDR1 KGHDR and CDR2 SFDVKD. The length of the CDR3 is 17 residues. CDR3 coding DNA: TGTGCCACCAGTGATGCCGGGGGAGGCCAGCACGCTTACGAGCAGTACTTC. It translates to CATSDAGGGQHAYEQYF.

In its sample, this clonotype was seen a few times. The J gene is TRBJ1-2, the V gene TRBV29-1, with TRBD1 identical over 7 bases. V lost 4 bases, J lost 8 bases, and 7 bases stayed unmatched. Germline values: CDR1 SQVTM, CDR2 ANQGSEA. CDR3 length equals 12 residues. CDR3 coding DNA: TGCAGCGTTGCCCGACAGGGTTGGGGCTACACCTTC. It translates to CSVARQGWGYTF.

On this clonotype: Relative to the germline gene, one junction end is altered; a read error may explain this. CDR3 in DNA: TGTGCCAGCAGTGACGACAGGGTAGAGACCAAGTACTTC. Translating it yields CASSDDRVETKYF. The chain links TRBV2 to TRBJ2-5, with TRBD1 matching 7 bases. This CDR3 region has 13 residues. CDR1 is SNHLY and CDR2 is FYNNEI in the germline V gene.

As regards this clonotype: A read error may account for a junction end that differs from germline. The CDR3 spells CASSFDRTGTDTQYF. The CDR3 DNA reads TGCGCCAGCAGCTTTGATCGCACCGGAACAGATACGCAGTATTTT. J is TRBJ2-3 and V is TRBV7-2; D remains ambiguous. The CDR3 covers 15 residues. Germline V gene sequence: CDR1 SGHTA, CDR2 FQGNSA.

In regard to this clonotype: A junction end diverges from the germline sequence, so it may reflect a read error. The V gene is TRBV7-9, the J gene TRBJ1-2, with D possibly matching TRBD1 (6 bases). Germline V lookup: CDR1 SEHNR, CDR2 FQNEAQ (reference sequence). This CDR3 is 15 amino acids long. CDR3 sequence (DNA): TGTGCCACCAGCAGGCAAGGGGGAGGAAACTATGCCTACACCTTC. Its translation: CATSRQGGGNYAYTF.

The chain combines TRBV20-1 with TRBJ2-7; the D gene is possibly TRBD1 (5 bases). The end of the DNA fits TRBJ2-5 better, so the J call may be wrong. This CDR3 spans 14 amino acids. Germline loops: CDR1 DFQATT, CDR2 SNEGSKA (reference sequence). CDR3 nucleotide sequence: TGCAGTGCTAGAGATCAGGGCACACAAGAGACCCAGTACTTC. Protein sequence: CSARDQGTQETQYF.

The J gene is TRBJ2-3, the V gene TRBV6-2 or TRBV6-3; D is unclear. This CDR3 is built from 12 residues. In germline, CDR1 is MNHEY, CDR2 SVGEGT. V lost 7 bases to trimming and J lost 0 bases, with 5 bases between them. CDR3: CASITSTDTQYF. CDR3 DNA sequence: TGTGCCAGCATTACTAGCACAGATACGCAGTATTTT.

A word on this clonotype: A junction boundary mismatches the germline segment, possibly from a read error. V usage is TRBV9 and J usage is TRBJ2-1, with D possibly being TRBD1 or TRBD2 (5 bases each). Germline V gene data show CDR1 as SGDLS and CDR2 as YYNGEE. This CDR3 has 15 amino acids. Here the CDR3 DNA reads TGTGCCACCAGCGAGGAGGTCCTGGACACAAATACGAAGTTCTTC. Protein product: CATSEEVLDTNTKFF. Filled out from reference TRBV9 and TRBJ2-1, the complete variable domain reads DSGVTQTPKHLITATGQRVTLRCSPRSGDLSVYWYQQSLDQGLQFLIQYYNGEERAKGNILERFSAQQFPDLHSELNLSSLELGDSALYFCATSEEVLDTNTKFFGPGTRLTVL.

The chain joins TRBV9 to TRBJ1-1; TRBD1 might be the D (6 bases). The germline V gene encodes CDR1 SGDLS and CDR2 YYNGEE. Trimming removed 5 bases at V and 2 bases at J, with 10 bases between. There are 13 residues in the CDR3. The CDR3 DNA reads as TGTGCCAGCAGTGGGGGCTCTAACACTGAAGCTTTCTTT. Amino acids: CASSGGSNTEAFF.

This clonotype was observed many times. The chain carries TRBV7-2 and TRBJ2-7; D is possibly TRBD2 (7 bases). The germline CDR1 and CDR2 sequences are SGHTA and FQGNSA. With 1 base removed from V and 2 bases from J, the gap between germline ends came to 9 bases. The CDR3 has 14 amino acids. CDR3 in DNA: TGTGCCAGCAGCTTAGTCGGGGGGCCCTACGAGCAGTACTTC. Translation: CASSLVGGPYEQYF.